This passage covers 17 T cell receptor beta chains from one sample sequenced in a study of blood T cell repertoires in COVID-19. TCRdb keeps only in-frame clones here, not all; method: immunoSEQ multiplex PCR. In the table there are roughly 240,000 clones, more than 85% of which are singletons. The material sequenced was peripheral blood. These receptors all stem from a man between 18 and 35 years old with active or convalescent COVID-19.

The chain joins TRBV9 to TRBJ1-1; weak D call: TRBD1 (5 bases). The CDR3 has 14 amino acids. Germline V gene lookup returns CDR1 SGDLS and CDR2 YYNGEE. V lost 0 bases and J 4 bases, leaving 10 bases between the germline ends. The CDR3 sequence: CASSVAGGGTEAFF. The DNA for the CDR3 is TGTGCCAGCAGCGTAGCTGGGGGGGGCACTGAAGCTTTCTTT. Full variable domain (rest looked up from reference TRBV9 and TRBJ1-1): DSGVTQTPKHLITATGQRVTLRCSPRSGDLSVYWYQQSLDQGLQFLIQYYNGEERAKGNILERFSAQQFPDLHSELNLSSLELGDSALYFCASSVAGGGTEAFFGQGTRLTVV.

The chain joins TRBV27 to TRBJ2-7; the D is unclear. Germline V gives CDR1 MNHEY, CDR2 SMNVEV (reference sequence). The length of the CDR3 is 15 residues. Deletions cut 6 bases from V and 4 bases from J, with 19 bases between. CDR3 sequence reads: CASSPRLNTLYEQYF. CDR3 DNA: TGTGCCAGCAGCCCCCGTCTAAATACGTTATACGAGCAGTACTTC.

The chain couples TRBV7-3 to TRBJ2-2; 8 bases agree with TRBD1. Trimming removed 5 bases from V and 5 bases from J; junction bases left unmatched: 7. This CDR3 has 15 residues. Germline CDR1 is SGHTA and CDR2 is FQGTGA. The CDR3 DNA follows: TGTGCCAGCAGCAAGGGACAGGTCCTGACCGGGGAGCTGTTTTTT. Translation gives CASSKGQVLTGELFF.

The chain combines TRBV6-5 with TRBJ1-1; 8 bases agree with TRBD1. Unmatched junction bases numbered 3, after V lost 5 bases and J lost 1 base. Germline lookup yields CDR1 MNHEY and CDR2 SVGAGI. The CDR3 spans 14 residues. CDR3 nucleotides: TGTGCCAGCAGTACCGGACAGGGGAACACTGAAGCTTTCTTT. Translating it yields CASSTGQGNTEAFF.

V and J are TRBV5-6 and TRBJ1-3, with D perhaps TRBD1 (6 bases). Germline CDR1 reads SGHDT; CDR2 reads YYEEEE. CDR3 size: 14 residues. V lost 6 bases, J lost 4 bases, and 14 bases lay in between. The CDR3 DNA reads TGTGCCAGCACCCGCAAGGGGGTCGGAAACACCATATATTTT. As protein: CASTRKGVGNTIYF.

The chain links TRBV15 to TRBJ2-7; D is unclear. The germline V and J ends were trimmed by 2 bases and 3 bases, with 14 bases remaining between them. CDR1 and CDR2 (germline): LNHNV, YYDKDF (reference sequence). The CDR3 covers 15 residues. CDR3: CATSRNPGKGYEQYF. DNA of the CDR3: TGTGCCACCAGCAGAAACCCAGGTAAAGGCTACGAGCAGTACTTC.

The gene calls are TRBV14 and TRBJ2-2, with 11 bases identical to TRBD2. Trimming removed 4 bases from V and 6 bases from J; junction bases left unmatched: 16. Germline V gene lookup returns CDR1 SGHDN and CDR2 FVKESK. The CDR3 length is 19 residues. Written as DNA, the CDR3 is TGTGCCAGCAGCCCACGACTCGATAGCGGGAGGGCCTCACCCGGGGAGCTGTTTTTT. This codes for CASSPRLDSGRASPGELFF.

This clone was picked up one time. The chain joins TRBV7-3 to TRBJ2-2, with D tentatively TRBD2 (7 bases). CDR3 length: 16 residues. V was pared by 0 bases and J by 4 bases, with 12 bases between. The V gene's germline CDR1 is SGHTA and CDR2 FQGTGA. The CDR3 nucleotides are TGTGCCAGCAGCTTAACGGGGGGCGGGAGCACCGGGGAGCTGTTTTTT. It translates to CASSLTGGGSTGELFF.

V and J are TRBV7-6 and TRBJ1-3, with D perhaps TRBD1 (5 bases). V was trimmed by 8 bases and J by 8 bases, leaving 22 bases between them. Germline V gives CDR1 SGHVS, CDR2 FNYEAQ. CDR3 size: 15 residues. The CDR3 region is CASSLSTGTLDTIYF. The CDR3 coding sequence is TGTGCCAGCTCCCTGTCCACAGGAACTCTTGACACCATATATTTT.

The rearrangement links TRBV6-5 to TRBJ2-5; D may be TRBD2 (5 bases). Germline CDR1 MNHEY, CDR2 SVGAGI. CDR3 size: 13 residues. Between the trimmed V and J ends, which lost 6 bases and 4 bases, there was a span of 12 bases. CDR3 coding DNA: TGTGCCAGCAGGAGGGAGACCTTAGAGACCCAGTACTTC. Amino acids: CASRRETLETQYF.

In this sample, this clone turned up a few times. CDR3 loop: CASSDLGVLAENTEAFF. CDR3 DNA sequence: TGTGCCAGCAGTGACCTCGGGGTGCTAGCAGAGAACACTGAAGCTTTCTTT. J is TRBJ1-1 and V is TRBV2; D is unresolved. The CDR3 consists of 17 residues. Trimming took off 3 bases at V and 1 base at J, with 18 bases between the two ends. Germline CDR1 and CDR2: SNHLY and FYNNEI.

Turning to this clone: Other nucleotide sequences in the sample specify the same CDR3. The V call is TRBV11-1, the J call TRBJ1-1, with 8 bases identical to TRBD1. The germline gives CDR1 SGHAT, CDR2 FQDESV (reference sequence). The CDR3 consists of 15 residues. The ends lost 1 base at V and 3 bases at J; junction bases unmatched: 4. Here the CDR3 DNA reads TGTGCCAGCAGCTTAGGCAGGGGGCGGGACACTGAAGCTTTCTTT. It is translated as CASSLGRGRDTEAFF.

This clone was recorded a few times. The chain recombines TRBV4-1 with TRBJ1-6; 7 nucleotides line up with TRBD1. V was clipped by 0 bases and J by 14 bases; unmatched bases: 16. This CDR3 comprises 17 residues. Germline V CDR1 and CDR2: MGHRA, YSYEKL. CDR3 protein: CASSQEVPQGPYRALHF. The CDR3 region has the DNA TGCGCCAGCAGCCAAGAGGTCCCACAGGGGCCGTATCGGGCCCTCCACTTT.

The chain combines TRBV9 with TRBJ2-1; unclear D gene. The CDR3 runs 13 residues. Trimming took 4 bases from V and 10 from J, leaving 15 bases between them. The germline V gene has CDR1 SGDLS and CDR2 YYNGEE. The CDR3: CASSSPLVYEQFF. CDR3 bases: TGTGCCAGCAGCAGCCCGCTAGTATACGAGCAGTTCTTC.

The chain carries TRBV9 and TRBJ1-2, with D perhaps TRBD1 (5 bases). Trimming shortened V by 3 bases and J by 3 bases, and 15 bases separated the two germline ends. Germline lookup yields CDR1 SGDLS and CDR2 YYNGEE. The CDR3 loop spans 15 amino acids. CDR3 in DNA: TGTGCCAGCAGCGAAGGGGTCGGGTATCACTATGGCTACACCTTC. It yields the protein CASSEGVGYHYGYTF.

The genes are TRBV2 and TRBJ1-3, with 9 bases that match TRBD1. Trimming removed 3 bases from V and 5 bases from J; junction bases left unmatched: 2. This CDR3 has 14 residues. Germline CDR1 and CDR2: SNHLY and FYNNEI. The CDR3 loop is CASSDGTGRNTIYF. In DNA, the CDR3 is TGTGCCAGCAGTGATGGGACAGGGAGAAACACCATATATTTT. Combining the CDR3 with reference TRBV2 and TRBJ1-3 gives the whole variable domain EPEVTQTPSHQVTQMGQEVILRCVPISNHLYFYWYRQILGQKVEFLVSFYNNEISEKSEIFDDQFSVERPDGSNFTLKIRSTKLEDSAMYFCASSDGTGRNTIYFGEGSWLTVV.

Note on this clone: The sample carries other DNA sequences with the same CDR3. The chain has TRBV5-1 and TRBJ1-1; D is undetermined. The CDR3 sequence is 14 residues long. Trimming took off 4 bases at V and 1 base at J, with 11 bases between the two ends. Germline CDR1 and CDR2: SGHRS and YFSETQ. As DNA, the CDR3 is TGCGCCAGCAGCCTACTAACCGGGAACACTGAAGCTTTCTTT. Residues: CASSLLTGNTEAFF.